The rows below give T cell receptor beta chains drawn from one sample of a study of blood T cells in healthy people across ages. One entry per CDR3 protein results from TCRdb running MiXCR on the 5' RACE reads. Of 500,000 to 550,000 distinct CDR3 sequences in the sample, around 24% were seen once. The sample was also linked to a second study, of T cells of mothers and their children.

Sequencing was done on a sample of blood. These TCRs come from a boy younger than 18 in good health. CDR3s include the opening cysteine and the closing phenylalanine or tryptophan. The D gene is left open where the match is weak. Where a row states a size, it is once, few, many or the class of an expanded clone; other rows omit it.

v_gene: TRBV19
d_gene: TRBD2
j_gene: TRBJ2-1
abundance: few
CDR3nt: TGTGCCAGTAGTATCCCGACTAGCGGCAATGAGCAGTTCTTC
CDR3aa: CASSIPTSGNEQFF

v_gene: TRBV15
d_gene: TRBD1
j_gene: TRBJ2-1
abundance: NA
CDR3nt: TGTGCCACCAGCAGCGATCGGACAGGGGTTCTAATCTTC
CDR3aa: CATSSDRTGVLIF

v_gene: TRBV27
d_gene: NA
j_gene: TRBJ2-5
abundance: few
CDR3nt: TGTGCCAGCAGTCCACGACCGTACCAAGAGACCCAGTACTTC
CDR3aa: CASSPRPYQETQYF

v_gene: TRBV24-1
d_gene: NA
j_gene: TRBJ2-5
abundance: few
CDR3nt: TGTGCCACCAGTGATTTGACGAAGGATGGCCAAGAGACCCAGTACTTC
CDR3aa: CATSDLTKDGQETQYF

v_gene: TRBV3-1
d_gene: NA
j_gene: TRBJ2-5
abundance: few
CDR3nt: TGTGCCAGCAGCCAATTCAGGGAGACCCAGTACTTC
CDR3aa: CASSQFRETQYF

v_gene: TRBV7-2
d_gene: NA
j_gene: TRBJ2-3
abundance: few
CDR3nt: TGTGCCAGCAGCCCCCGCGGGGACCCCACAGATACGCAGTATTTT
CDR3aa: CASSPRGDPTDTQYF

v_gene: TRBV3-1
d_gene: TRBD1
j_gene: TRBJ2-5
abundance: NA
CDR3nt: TGTGCCAGCAGCCAAGATTCCCTGACAGGGATGGTATACTTC
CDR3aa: CASSQDSLTGMVYF

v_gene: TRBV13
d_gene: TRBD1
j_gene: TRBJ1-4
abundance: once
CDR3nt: TGTGCCAGCAGCCCCGGGACAGAACATGAAAAACTGTTTTTT
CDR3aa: CASSPGTEHEKLFF

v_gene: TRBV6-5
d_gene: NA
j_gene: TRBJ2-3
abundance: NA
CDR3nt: TGTGCCAGCAAAGCGGGCGGAGCTAGCACAGATACGCAGTATTTT
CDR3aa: CASKAGGASTDTQYF

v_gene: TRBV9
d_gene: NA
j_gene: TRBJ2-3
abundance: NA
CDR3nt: TGTGCCAGCAGCGTCTTGGGGGCAATCGGTAACACAGATACGCAGTATTTT
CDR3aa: CASSVLGAIGNTDTQYF

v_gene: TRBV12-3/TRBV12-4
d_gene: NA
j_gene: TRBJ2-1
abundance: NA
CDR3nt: TGTGCCAGCAGCTGGGCGAGGGGAGATGTGCAGTTCTTC
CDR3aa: CASSWARGDVQFF

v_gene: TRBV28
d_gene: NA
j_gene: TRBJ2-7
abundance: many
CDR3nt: TGTGCCAGCAGTTCAGGGGGGAGCTCCTACGAGCAGTACTTC
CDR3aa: CASSSGGSSYEQYF

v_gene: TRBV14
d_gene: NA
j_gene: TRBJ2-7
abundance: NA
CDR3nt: TGTGCCAGCAGCCCCCATACTACCTACGAGCAGTACTTC
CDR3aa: CASSPHTTYEQYF

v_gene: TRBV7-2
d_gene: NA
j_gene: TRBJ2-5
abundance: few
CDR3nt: TGTGCCAGCAGGCCTATGACAGGAGAAGAGACCCAGTACTTC
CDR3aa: CASRPMTGEETQYF

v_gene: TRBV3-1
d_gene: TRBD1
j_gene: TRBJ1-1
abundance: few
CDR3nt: TGTGCCAGCAGGCCGGCGACAGGGGGCAGCACTGAAGCTTTCTTT
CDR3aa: CASRPATGGSTEAFF

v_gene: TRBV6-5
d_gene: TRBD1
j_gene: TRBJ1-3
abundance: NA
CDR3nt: TGTGCCAGCAGTTACACACCGGGGACAGGAGGAAACACCATATATTTT
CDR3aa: CASSYTPGTGGNTIYF

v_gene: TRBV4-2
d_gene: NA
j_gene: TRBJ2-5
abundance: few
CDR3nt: TGTGCCAGCAGCCAAGCGAGCGGCCCTGTCCAAGAGACCCAGTACTTC
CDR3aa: CASSQASGPVQETQYF

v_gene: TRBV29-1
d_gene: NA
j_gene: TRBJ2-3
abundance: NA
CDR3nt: TGCAGCGCCAAGGGGTCAGTCACCACAGATACGCAGTATTTT
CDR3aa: CSAKGSVTTDTQYF

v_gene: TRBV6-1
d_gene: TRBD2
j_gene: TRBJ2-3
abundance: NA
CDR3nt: TGTGCCAGCAGTCCGCTGTCGGGAGGGCCGGGAGATACGCAGTATTTT
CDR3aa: CASSPLSGGPGDTQYF

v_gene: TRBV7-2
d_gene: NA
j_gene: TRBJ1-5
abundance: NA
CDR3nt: TGTGCCAGCAGCTTAGCGCGGCAGGCGGGTCGCAATCAGCCCCAGCATTTT
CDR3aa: CASSLARQAGRNQPQHF

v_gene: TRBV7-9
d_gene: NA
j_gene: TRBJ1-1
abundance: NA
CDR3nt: TGTGCCAGCAGCTTAGCCCTCGGTACTGAAGCTTTCTTT
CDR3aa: CASSLALGTEAFF

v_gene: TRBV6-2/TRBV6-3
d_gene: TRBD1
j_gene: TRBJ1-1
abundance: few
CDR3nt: TGTGCCAGCATCCGAGACAGGGCGGGCACTGAAGCTTTCTTT
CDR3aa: CASIRDRAGTEAFF

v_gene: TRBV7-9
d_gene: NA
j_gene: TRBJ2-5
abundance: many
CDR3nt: TGTGCCAGCAGCCCTTACCGGGGCGGGGAGACCCAGTACTTC
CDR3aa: CASSPYRGGETQYF

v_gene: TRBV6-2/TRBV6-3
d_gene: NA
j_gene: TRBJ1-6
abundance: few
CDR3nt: TGTGCCAGCAGTTCGGGACACAATAATTCACCCCTCCACTTT
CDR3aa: CASSSGHNNSPLHF

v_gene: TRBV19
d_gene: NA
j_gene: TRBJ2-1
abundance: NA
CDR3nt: TGTGCCAGTAGCCCGGGGGCCTATGAGCAGTTCTTC
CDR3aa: CASSPGAYEQFF

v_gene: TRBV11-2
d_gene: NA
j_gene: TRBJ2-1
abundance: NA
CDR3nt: TGTGCCAGCAGCTTATTGCGGGTCGCCTACAATGAGCAGTTCTTC
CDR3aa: CASSLLRVAYNEQFF

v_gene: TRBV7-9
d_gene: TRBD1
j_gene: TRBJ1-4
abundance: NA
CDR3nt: TGTGCCAGCAGCTGGGGACAGGGAGGGGAAAAACTGTTTTTT
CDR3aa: CASSWGQGGEKLFF

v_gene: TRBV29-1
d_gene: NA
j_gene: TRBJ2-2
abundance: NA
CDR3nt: TGCAGCGTTGGGACGCCGGTGGGGGAGCTGTTTTTT
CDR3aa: CSVGTPVGELFF

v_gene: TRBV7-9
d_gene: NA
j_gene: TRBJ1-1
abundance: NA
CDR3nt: TGTGCCAGCAGCTATCCAAGAGGTATGGCAAACACTGAAGCTTTCTTT
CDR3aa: CASSYPRGMANTEAFF

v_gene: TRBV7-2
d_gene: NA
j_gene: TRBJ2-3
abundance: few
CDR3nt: TGTGCCAGCAGCTTACGCCCTTTCACAGATACGCAGTATTTT
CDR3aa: CASSLRPFTDTQYF

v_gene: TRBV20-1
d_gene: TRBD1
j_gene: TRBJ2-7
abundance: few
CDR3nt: TGCAGTGCTAATACCGGGGACAGTGTAAGCGACGAGCAGTACTTC
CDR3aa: CSANTGDSVSDEQYF

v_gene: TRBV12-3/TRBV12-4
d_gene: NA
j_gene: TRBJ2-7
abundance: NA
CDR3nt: TGTGCCAGCAGTTTAAGAGGGCGGGGTCTGCAGGGATCCTACGAGCAGTACTTC
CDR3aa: CASSLRGRGLQGSYEQYF

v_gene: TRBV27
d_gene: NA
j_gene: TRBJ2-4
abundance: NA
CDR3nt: TGTGCCAGCAGTTTTGGTCCCCTGAGGAACATTCAGTACTTC
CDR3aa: CASSFGPLRNIQYF

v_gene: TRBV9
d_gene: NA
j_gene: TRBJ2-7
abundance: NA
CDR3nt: TGTGCCAGCAGCGTAGATGGGAAGCCGGATTACGAGCAGTACTTC
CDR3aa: CASSVDGKPDYEQYF

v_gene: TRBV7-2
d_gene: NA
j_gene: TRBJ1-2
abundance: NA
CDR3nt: TGTGCCAGCAGCTTACACAGGGTTTATGATGGCTACACCTTC
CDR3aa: CASSLHRVYDGYTF

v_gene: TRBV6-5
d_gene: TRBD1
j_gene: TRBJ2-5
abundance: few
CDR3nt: TGTGCCAGCAGTTACCCAAGGACAGGGAACTTC
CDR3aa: CASSYPRTGNF

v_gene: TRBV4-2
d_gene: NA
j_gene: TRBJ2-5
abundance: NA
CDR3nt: TGTGCCAGCAGCCAAGATTCGGGGCCCAGGGAGACCCAGTACTTC
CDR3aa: CASSQDSGPRETQYF

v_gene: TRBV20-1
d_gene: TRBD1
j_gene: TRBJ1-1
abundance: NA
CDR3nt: TGCAGTGCTAGACAAGACAGGGCGCGCACTGAAGCTTTCTTT
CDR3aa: CSARQDRARTEAFF

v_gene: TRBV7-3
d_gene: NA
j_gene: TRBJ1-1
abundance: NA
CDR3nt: TGTGCCAGCAGTTATCTCTGGAACACTGAAGCTTTCTTT
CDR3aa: CASSYLWNTEAFF

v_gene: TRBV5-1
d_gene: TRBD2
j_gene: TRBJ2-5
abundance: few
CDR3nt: TGCGCCAGCAGCTTGCGCCTAGCGGGAGGAGGTCGAGAGACCCAGTACTTC
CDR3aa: CASSLRLAGGGRETQYF

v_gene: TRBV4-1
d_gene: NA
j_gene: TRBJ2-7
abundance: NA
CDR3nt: TGCGCCAGCAGCCAAGGGGTGGGGGGATACGAGCAGTACTTC
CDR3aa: CASSQGVGGYEQYF

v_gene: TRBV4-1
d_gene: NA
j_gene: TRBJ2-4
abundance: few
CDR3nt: TGCGCCAGCACCGCCTTCCTCGGGGCCAAAAACATTCAGTACTTC
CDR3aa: CASTAFLGAKNIQYF

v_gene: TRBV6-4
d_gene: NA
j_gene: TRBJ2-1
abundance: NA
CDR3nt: TGTGCCAGCAGTGATTGGAGTGCATCCTACAATGAGCAGTTCTTC
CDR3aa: CASSDWSASYNEQFF

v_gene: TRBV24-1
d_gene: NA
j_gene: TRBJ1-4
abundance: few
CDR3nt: TGTGCCAAGGACAGCCATACGATCGAAAAACTGTTTTTT
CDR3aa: CAKDSHTIEKLFF

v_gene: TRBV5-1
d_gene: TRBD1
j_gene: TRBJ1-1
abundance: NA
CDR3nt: TGCGCCAGCAGCACGGACAGGAAAATGGAAGCTTTCTTT
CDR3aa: CASSTDRKMEAFF

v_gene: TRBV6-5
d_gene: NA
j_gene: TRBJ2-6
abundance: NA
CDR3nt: TGTGCCAGCAGTTACGGCGCGTCTGGGGCCAACGTCCTGACTTTC
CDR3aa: CASSYGASGANVLTF